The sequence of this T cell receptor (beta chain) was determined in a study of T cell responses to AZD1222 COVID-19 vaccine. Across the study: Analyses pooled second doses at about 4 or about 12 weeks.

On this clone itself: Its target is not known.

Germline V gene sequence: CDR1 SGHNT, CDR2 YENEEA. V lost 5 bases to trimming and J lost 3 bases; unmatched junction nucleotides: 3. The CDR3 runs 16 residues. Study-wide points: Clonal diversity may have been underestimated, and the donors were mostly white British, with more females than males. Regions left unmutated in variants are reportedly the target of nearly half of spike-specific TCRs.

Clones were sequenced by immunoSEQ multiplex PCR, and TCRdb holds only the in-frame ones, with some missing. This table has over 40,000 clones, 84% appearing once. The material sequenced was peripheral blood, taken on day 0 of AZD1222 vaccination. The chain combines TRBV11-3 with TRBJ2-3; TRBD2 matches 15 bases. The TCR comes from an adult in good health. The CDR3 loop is CASSQGTSGRTDTQYF. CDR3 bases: TGTGCCAGCAGCCAAGGGACTAGCGGGAGGACAGATACGCAGTATTTT. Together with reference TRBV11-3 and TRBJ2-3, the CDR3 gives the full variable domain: EAGVVQSPRYKIIEKKQPVAFWCNPISGHNTLYWYLQNLGQGPELLIRYENEEAVDDSQLPKDRFSAERLKGVDSTLKIQPAELGDSAVYLCASSQGTSGRTDTQYFGPGTRLTVL.